This note documents a single T cell receptor beta chain sequence. No cognate antigen has been identified for it. The record has no base qualities; no much larger clone is one base away. These data are taken from a study of cytomegalovirus exposure and HLA in healthy donors (dated by TCRdb to 2016 to 2017). About the study as a whole: According to an earlier analysis of 587 of the donors, about 170 million T cells yielded 100 million or so unique TCR beta sequences and around 300 Gb of sequence data. Rather than using new phenotypic data, the later analysis identified candidate immune exposures from TCR beta sequences and from how often those sequences occurred across donors. An early release covering approximately 600 HLA-typed donors comprised 250 to 350 gigabases of sequencing data and 65 million to 100 million unique TCR sequences. Among the approximately 430 genotyped donors, around 81% belonged to the genetic ancestry cluster associated with self-reported Caucasian donors. On average, 235,054 unique TCR beta nucleotide sequences were sequenced per donor among 398 genotyped donors of the cohort, with 15% to 20% of those sequences being non-productive. Donor age, sex, ethnicity and CMV serostatus were collected together with the repertoire data. In a later genetic analysis, genome-wide SNP genotypes for about three fifths of the roughly 670 donors were used, and that subset was treated as a discovery cohort. A later analysis re-analyzed previously published TCR beta repertoires from roughly 690 donors and added high-resolution HLA genotyping to study TCR occurrence patterns. HLA typing included class I and class II loci at four-digit resolution. Typing coverage differed by locus: A, B, C, DRB1 and DQB1 were typed in roughly 620-630 donors, DQA1 in about 550, DPA1 in around 610, and DPB1 in 450 to 480. Using immunosequencing, the study profiled T cell repertoires from 550 to 750 subjects and related those repertoires to cytomegalovirus serostatus. Roughly 5 DR-DQ haplotypes were treated as single units for association and clustering because of strong linkage in the cohort. The study aimed to test whether cataloging public T cell receptors could reveal signatures of past pathogen exposure. All discovery cohort repertoires had been generated on a single sequencing platform. An earlier analysis of 587 of the donors applied high-throughput TCR beta sequencing to assess whether each TCR beta V gene segment acted as functional or pseudogenic. A separate validation cohort of roughly 120 different subjects was used in addition to the roughly 700-subject first cohort. To predict cytomegalovirus infection status, the study combined high-throughput TCR immunosequencing, statistical association of individual TCRs with disease status, and machine learning. What the authors observed across the whole study: According to the authors, the approach could potentially be generalized to other disease states and immunological phenotypes. Roughly uniform sequencing depth across donors was assumed in presence/absence analyses, although this assumption may not hold. A cluster of highly shared sequence variants was judged likely to be a technical artifact of the sequencing pipeline. V-gene and J-gene trimming of TCR beta chains was associated with a missense DCLRE1C variant in a later genetic analysis, and the association was replicated in an independent cohort. A further reported finding was that TCR beta sequences accurately predicted the HLA-A and HLA-B alleles for most subjects in the first cohort. Correlated functional status among segregating V segments might be attributable to linkage disequilibrium, but an unknown experimental factor could not be ruled out. Assigning TCR associations to individual alleles was difficult when HLA alleles, especially DR and DQ, strongly co-occurred. In a later analysis, most CMV-associated TCR beta chains were found to appear HLA-restricted, with HLA associations seemingly driven largely by CMV exposure. While some public TCRs were present in many individuals, most TCR sequences turned up only very rarely across donors. In a later analysis, several top co-occurrence clusters were reported to appear linked to parvovirus B19, influenza, CMV and Epstein-Barr virus. The earlier analysis of some 540 of the donors excluded fewer than 20 rarely observed V segments, including chromosome 9 orphons, because counts were too low. In a later analysis, the rate of TCR association differed among HLA loci, with DRB1 alleles having the most associated TCRs and HLA-C alleles having the fewest. In this cohort, only TCR beta chains were sequenced, and detectable features were limited by the absence of alpha or paired-chain data. Compared with the roughly 700-donor mean, donors in an Asian-associated ancestry cluster had fewer N-insertions in productive TCRs, according to a later genetic analysis. In vitro tests confirmed that a few of the cytomegalovirus-associated TCR beta chains recognize cytomegalovirus antigens. A later analysis found that HLA-associated TCR beta chains were more clonally expanded and had lower generation probabilities than equally common non-associated chains. Specific HLA alleles were associated with roughly 16,000 TCR beta sequences at a false discovery rate of 0.05 in a later analysis. The study gave a list of about 160 TCR beta chains associated with cytomegalovirus. HLA typing was unavailable for some donors at each locus, so association tests used only the typed subset. The classifier was reported to diagnose cytomegalovirus status with high specificity and sensitivity in both the original cohort and the validation cohort. The only immune exposure information available for the cohort was CMV serostatus. The 87-base-pair reads could not distinguish some IMGT-functional V segments, including TRBV6-2 and TRBV6-3, so those segments were excluded. An earlier analysis of around 540 of the donors showed that most TCR beta V segments appeared in productive rearrangements either about 90% or about 30% of the time, which broadly matched IMGT annotations.

The cohort was made up of approximately 670 healthy bone marrow donors. At the time of sampling, every cohort member was nominally healthy, though immune exposures that went unrecorded were likely present. The donor tested CMV seronegative and was one of the 352 seronegative cohort members. A peripheral blood sample was collected from each donor, and TCR beta sequencing was performed on peripheral blood mononuclear cells. The Qiagen DNeasy Blood Extraction Kit was used to extract genomic DNA from the blood cell samples. Library preparation was by the immunoSEQ multiplex PCR assay. For the multiplex PCR, a mixture combining 60 forward primers for TCR Vbeta segments and 13 reverse primers for TCR Jbeta segments was used. The CDR3 region of rearranged TCR beta genes was amplified from genomic DNA with a multiplex PCR assay. Amplified TCR beta libraries were sequenced as 87-base-pair reads on the Illumina HiSeq System. In the source study's methods: Across the 640 or so repertoires, a later analysis counted 80 million or so unique TCR beta chains, roughly 11 million of which were shared by at least two donors. Raw reads were error-corrected and collapsed into unique sequences by a nearest-neighbor algorithm in which closely related sequences were merged to remove PCR and sequencing errors. V, D and J gene segments were assigned by aligning CDR3 sequences to IMGT reference sequences. For a sequence to be retained, a match of at least six nucleotides was required to both a V gene segment and a J gene segment. A rearrangement counted as productive if the CDR3 had no stop codons and remained in frame with V and J, and every other rearrangement counted as non-productive. CDR3 was defined by IMGT convention, running from the second conserved V-encoded cysteine to the conserved J-encoded phenylalanine. The earlier analysis of about 560 of the donors excluded any sequence lacking an unambiguous match to a single V gene segment. An earlier analysis of some 610 of the donors called V segments functional above 56.7% productive rearrangements and segregating when the between-donor standard deviation exceeded 5%. A statistical classification framework was built to diagnose cytomegalovirus status from the catalog of TCR beta chain sequences. In a later analysis, TCR nucleotide sequences were compared against IMGT/GENE-DB human TR gene sequences so that V and J genes could be assigned. In a later analysis, CDR3 sequences and most-parsimonious VDJ recombination scenarios were assigned using the TCRdist pipeline. A later analysis defined each TCR beta chain by its CDR3 amino acid sequence plus V-gene family, and excluded reads lacking a unique V-gene family. In a later analysis, nearly 600 highly shared, low-generation-probability nucleotide sequences were removed to address suspected cross-contamination and a sequencing artifact. For each public chain, a later analysis derived a clonal expansion index from normalized ranks of inferred template counts within each repertoire. In a later analysis, generation probabilities were computed with a VDJ recombination model fitted to out-of-frame rearrangements, and the resulting probabilities were checked against IGoR. In a later analysis, hypergeometric tests were used to score TCR-TCR, TCR-HLA and TCR-CMV co-occurrence, with a repertoire-size bias correction applied to TCR pairs. In a later analysis, false discovery rates were estimated by permuting HLA or CMV assignments 20 times. In a later analysis, co-occurring TCRs were grouped using DBSCAN, and TCRdist sequence similarity was added for clustering within HLA-allele-positive subsets. Co-occurrence clustering excluded repertoires with fewer than 30,000 or more than 120,000 public chains, plus five with anomalous nucleotide sharing. TCRdb took this table from immuneACCESS and kept in-frame rearrangements with V and J called. Such tables lack part of the clones; where checked against another copy, unresolved V genes explain under half of the gap, and the rest is unexplained. That table furnishes V, J and clone size, whereas the DNA furnished D and trimming. In this sample the table shows approximately 150,000 clones, roughly 62% of which occur a single time. The ten largest clonotypes hold about 4.5% of the sample.

Here V drops 4 bases and J drops 4 bases, and the junction holds 14 bases not matched to any gene. Looking up the germline V gene yields CDR1 SGHRS and CDR2 YFSETQ. The CDR3 runs 17 residues from the cysteine to the phenylalanine. Solely the CDR3 DNA is kept, with 51 bases framed from the first base. This sequence was found in a man between 60 and 75 years old in good health and CMV-seronegative. The sequencing sample was made of PBMCs. The receptor chain draws on TRBV5-1 and TRBJ2-5, with TRBD1 matching 9 junction bases. The nucleotide sequence reads as follows: TGCGCCAGCAGCGGACTTGAATCGGGACAGGGAGGAGAGACCCAGTACTTC. The translation is CASSGLESGQGGETQYF.